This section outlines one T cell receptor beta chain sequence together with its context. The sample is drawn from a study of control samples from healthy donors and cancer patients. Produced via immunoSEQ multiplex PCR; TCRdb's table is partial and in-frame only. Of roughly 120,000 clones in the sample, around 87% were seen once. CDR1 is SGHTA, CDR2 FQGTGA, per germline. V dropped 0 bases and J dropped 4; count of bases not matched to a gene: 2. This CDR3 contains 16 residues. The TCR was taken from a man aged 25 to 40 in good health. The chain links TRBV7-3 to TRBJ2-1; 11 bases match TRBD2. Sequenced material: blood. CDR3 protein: CASSLTSGGAYNEQFF. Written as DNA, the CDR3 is TGTGCCAGCAGCTTAACTAGCGGGGGGGCTTACAATGAGCAGTTCTTC.